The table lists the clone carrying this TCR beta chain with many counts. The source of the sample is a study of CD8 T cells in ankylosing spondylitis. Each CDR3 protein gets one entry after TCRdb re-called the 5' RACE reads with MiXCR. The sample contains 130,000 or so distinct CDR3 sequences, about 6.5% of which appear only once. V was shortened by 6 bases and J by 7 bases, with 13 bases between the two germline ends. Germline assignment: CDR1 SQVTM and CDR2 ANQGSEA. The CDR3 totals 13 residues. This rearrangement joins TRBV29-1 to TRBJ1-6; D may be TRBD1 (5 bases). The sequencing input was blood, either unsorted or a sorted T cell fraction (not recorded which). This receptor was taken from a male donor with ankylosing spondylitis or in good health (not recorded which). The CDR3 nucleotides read TGCAGCGTCTCTACAGGAAGGAATTCACCCCTCCACTTT. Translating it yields CSVSTGRNSPLHF.